This TCR beta chain emerged from a study of cytomegalovirus exposure and HLA in healthy donors. Findings of the study overall: With later analysis, a missense DCLRE1C variant became linked to TCR beta V- and J-gene trimming. Some public TCRs appeared in many individuals, while most sequences were rare.

The study ran its PCR with 60 Vbeta and 13 Jbeta primers. Sequencing was performed with immunoSEQ multiplex PCR; in TCRdb, only in-frame clones are kept and a portion is missing. The sample has around 190,000 clones, around 88% seen once. V lost 0 bases and J lost 3, with 9 bases in between. The CDR3 runs 15 residues. The V gene's germline CDR1 is SGDLS and CDR2 YYNGEE. Regarding this clone: Antigen specificity is unknown.

The source is a man aged 40-49 years in good health and CMV-seropositive. The sequenced sample consisted of PBMCs. The chain couples TRBV9 to TRBJ1-4; no clear D. CDR3 coding DNA: TGTGCCAGCAGCGTAGATGAACAGTCTAATGAAAAACTGTTTTTT. It encodes CASSVDEQSNEKLFF.